The rows below give T cell receptor beta chains drawn from one sample of a study of T cell repertoires in cytomegalovirus infection. TCRdb passed the reads through MiXCR, listing each CDR3 protein once. This table has a few hundred thousand distinct CDR3 sequences, about 40% appearing once. What these receptors recognize is not known. The specimen was cultured PBMCs, collected from culture after CMV antigen stimulation. The receptors originated from a human donor in good health (CMV status not recorded). Some clones in this sample may be carry-over from other donors' samples. CDR3s include the opening cysteine and the closing phenylalanine or tryptophan. The D gene is left open where the match is weak. Not every row has a clone size; where given, it reads once, few, many or a size class.

size,J,D,V,CDR3,DNA
few,TRBJ1-1,-,TRBV6-8,CASSYSQGSAEAFF,TGTGCCAGCAGTTACTCTCAGGGGTCGGCTGAAGCTTTCTTT
-,TRBJ2-1,TRBD2,TRBV5-1,CASSRGGGMSYNEQFF,TGCGCCAGCAGCCGGGGGGGAGGGATGTCCTACAATGAGCAGTTCTTC
-,TRBJ2-1,-,TRBV14,CASSQDPTYNEQFF,TGTGCCAGCAGCCAAGATCCCACGTACAATGAGCAGTTCTTC
-,TRBJ1-5,-,TRBV19,CASSNRAAVWGGQPQHF,TGTGCCAGTAGTAATCGGGCGGCGGTATGGGGCGGTCAGCCCCAGCATTTT
few,TRBJ1-1,-,TRBV6-1,CAIVSQGRTEAFF,TGTGCCATTGTGAGCCAGGGTAGAACTGAAGCTTTCTTT
-,TRBJ2-3,TRBD2,TRBV7-2,CTAGLADTQYF,TGTACAGCGGGGCTTGCAGATACGCAGTATTTT
many,TRBJ2-7,-,TRBV7-2,CASSLLVEQYF,TGTGCCAGCAGCTTATTAGTCGAGCAGTACTTC
-,TRBJ2-6,-,TRBV12-5,CASGISGANVLTF,TGTGCTAGTGGGATCTCTGGGGCCAACGTCCTGACTTTC
many,TRBJ1-6,-,TRBV7-2,CASSLTGVSSYNSPLHF,TGTGCCAGCAGCCTAACCGGGGTTAGCTCCTATAATTCACCCCTCCACTTT
-,TRBJ2-1,TRBD2,TRBV5-4,CASSSGTSGRFTEQFF,TGTGCCAGCAGCTCAGGGACTAGCGGGAGGTTTACTGAGCAGTTCTTC
-,TRBJ2-2,-,TRBV7-6,CASSSDRLGTGELFF,TGTGCCAGCAGCTCCGACAGGCTTGGAACCGGGGAGCTGTTTTTT
-,TRBJ1-6,-,TRBV7-6,CASSSGPGSTNSPLHF,TGTGCCAGCAGCTCAGGCCCAGGATCAACTAATTCACCCCTCCACTTT
few,TRBJ2-5,-,TRBV7-9,CASSLIREETQYF,TGTGCCAGCAGCTTAATTCGGGAAGAGACCCAGTACTTC
-,TRBJ2-3,TRBD2,TRBV5-1,CASSLGQREGRDTQYF,TGCGCCAGCAGCTTGGGCCAGCGGGAGGGTAGAGATACGCAGTATTTT
-,TRBJ2-1,-,TRBV7-8,CASSLGGIGQFF,TGTGCCAGCAGCTTAGGCGGCATCGGCCAGTTCTTC
few,TRBJ1-5,-,TRBV6-1,CASVRAGVRQPQHF,TGTGCCAGCGTAAGGGCAGGGGTGCGGCAGCCCCAGCATTTT
-,TRBJ1-2,-,TRBV7-8,CASSDRTVRNYGYTF,TGTGCCAGCAGCGACCGGACAGTGAGAAACTATGGCTACACCTTC
few,TRBJ1-1,TRBD1,TRBV4-1,CASSDRARNTEAFF,TGCGCCAGCAGCGACAGGGCTAGGAACACTGAAGCTTTCTTT
many,TRBJ1-2,-,TRBV7-2,CASSLRVGGSRPAGYTF,TGTGCCAGCAGCTTACGGGTCGGGGGCTCCCGTCCGGCTGGCTACACCTTC
-,TRBJ1-1,-,TRBV7-9,CASSPRTSTNTEAFF,TGTGCCAGCAGCCCCCGGACGAGTACGAACACTGAAGCTTTCTTT
-,TRBJ2-7,TRBD1,TRBV7-6,CASSETGAYEQYF,TGTGCCAGCAGCGAAACAGGGGCCTACGAGCAGTACTTC
-,TRBJ2-4,-,TRBV7-9,CASSLVGTRNPGAKNIQYF,TGTGCCAGCAGCTTAGTGGGCACACGGAACCCAGGGGCCAAAAACATTCAGTACTTC
-,TRBJ2-1,-,TRBV5-4,CASSQEGGLVGEQFF,TGTGCCAGCAGCCAGGAGGGGGGTCTGGTGGGGGAGCAGTTCTTC
-,TRBJ2-5,TRBD2,TRBV5-3,CASSLSGRAQETQYF,TGTGCCAGCAGCCTAAGCGGGAGGGCCCAAGAGACCCAGTACTTC
few,TRBJ2-2,-,TRBV6-1,CASNRGTGELFF,TGTGCCAGCAACCGGGGCACCGGGGAGCTGTTTTTT
-,TRBJ1-1,-,TRBV2,CASLYVVSTEAFF,TGTGCCAGCCTCTACGTCGTAAGCACTGAAGCTTTCTTT
-,TRBJ2-7,-,TRBV12-3/TRBV12-4,CASTVDRTYEQYF,TGTGCCAGCACCGTCGACAGAACCTACGAGCAGTACTTC
-,TRBJ2-2,TRBD1,TRBV19,CASSIYRGSMTGELFF,TGTGCCAGTAGTATTTACAGGGGGTCGATGACCGGGGAGCTGTTTTTT